Sequencing of this T cell receptor beta chain was carried out in a study of tumor-infiltrating lymphocytes in localized non-small cell lung cancer. About the study: Patients included smokers and never-smokers with various histologies, some sampled after neoadjuvant chemotherapy. Broader study findings: Only some patients had TCR sequencing, depending on available tissue.

TCRdb's copy holds only in-frame clones and misses some; the assay was immunoSEQ multiplex PCR. The sample lists about 8,500 clones; over 70% were seen once. V lost 10 bases, J lost 0 bases, and 3 bases stayed unmatched. The germline CDR1 and CDR2 sequences are MNHEY and SVGAGI. The CDR3 is made up of 13 amino acids. For this clone: The antigen is unknown.

The chain carries TRBV6-5 and TRBJ2-3; 8 bases map to TRBD2. The sequence derives from a human donor with non-small cell lung cancer. The specimen was uninvolved lung tissue not adjacent to the tumor. The CDR3 DNA reads as TGTGCCATCCGCGGGGGGAGCACAGATACGCAGTATTTT. It codes for CAIRGGSTDTQYF.